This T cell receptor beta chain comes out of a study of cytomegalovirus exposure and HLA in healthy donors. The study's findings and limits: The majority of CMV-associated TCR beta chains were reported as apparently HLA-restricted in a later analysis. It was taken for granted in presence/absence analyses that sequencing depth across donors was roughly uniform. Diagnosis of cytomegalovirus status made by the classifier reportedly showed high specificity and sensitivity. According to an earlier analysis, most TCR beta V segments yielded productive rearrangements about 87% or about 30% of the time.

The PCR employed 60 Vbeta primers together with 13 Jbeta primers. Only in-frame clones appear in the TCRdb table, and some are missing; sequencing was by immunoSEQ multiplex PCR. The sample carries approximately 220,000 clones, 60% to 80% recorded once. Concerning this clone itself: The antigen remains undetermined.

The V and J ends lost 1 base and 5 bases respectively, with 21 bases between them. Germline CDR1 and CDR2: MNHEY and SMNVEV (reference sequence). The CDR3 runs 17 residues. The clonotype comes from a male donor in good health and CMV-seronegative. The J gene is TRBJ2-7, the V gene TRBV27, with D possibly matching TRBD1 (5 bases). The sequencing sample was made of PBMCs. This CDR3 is CASSLLAPVPGNDEQYF. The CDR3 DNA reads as TGTGCCAGCAGTTTATTGGCCCCGGTCCCAGGGAATGACGAGCAGTACTTC.